These 10 T cell receptor beta chains were all obtained from the same sample, sequenced in a study of cytomegalovirus exposure and HLA in healthy donors. Some clones are missing from TCRdb's copy, which holds only in-frame ones; the method was immunoSEQ multiplex PCR. The sample holds roughly 60,000 clones, about 91% seen once. The sequenced material came from PBMCs. These receptors were obtained from a woman aged 18-30 years in good health and CMV-seronegative.

The rearrangement uses TRBV7-9 and TRBJ1-1, with D unclear. Trimming removed 5 bases from V and 1 base from J, with 11 bases in between. This CDR3 has 14 residues. Germline V gene lookup returns CDR1 SEHNR and CDR2 FQNEAQ (reference sequence). CDR3: CASSPTTKNTEAFF. CDR3 in DNA: TGTGCCAGCAGCCCAACTACGAAGAACACTGAAGCTTTCTTT.

CDR3 in amino acids: CASRAGTGSNTEAFF. The CDR3 coding sequence is TGTGCCAGCAGGGCGGGGACAGGGTCTAACACTGAAGCTTTCTTT. The chain employs TRBV2 and TRBJ1-1, with 9 bases aligning to TRBD1. Germline CDR1 and CDR2: SNHLY and FYNNEI. The CDR3 covers 15 residues. The V gene end was trimmed by 6 bases and the J gene end by 2 bases; junction bases not matched to a gene: 7.

The chain uses TRBV6-1 and TRBJ1-1, with a tentative D call TRBD1 (5 bases). The germline gives CDR1 MNHNS, CDR2 SASEGT. This CDR3 contains 12 residues. Between the trimmed V and J ends, which lost 4 bases and 9 bases, there was a span of 12 bases. The CDR3: CASSADTSKAFF. The CDR3 nucleotides are TGTGCCAGCAGTGCGGACACGTCTAAAGCTTTCTTT.

The genes are TRBV5-1 and TRBJ2-3; TRBD2 matches 9 bases. This CDR3 contains 20 residues. CDR1 and CDR2 from the germline V gene are SGHRS and YFSETQ. J gave up 2 bases and V 4 bases, and 20 bases lay outside the gene matches. The CDR3 sequence: CASSPLQGGRGRAYTDTQYF. The CDR3, as DNA: TGCGCCAGCAGCCCGCTACAGGGTGGACGCGGGAGGGCCTACACAGATACGCAGTATTTT.

The gene calls are TRBV28 and TRBJ2-3, with TRBD2 matching 8 bases. Germline CDR1 reads MDHEN; CDR2 reads SYDVKM. V dropped 5 bases and J dropped 6; count of bases not matched to a gene: 10. This CDR3 has 15 residues. Here the CDR3 reads CASSPRLAWSDTQYF. As DNA, the CDR3 is TGTGCCAGCAGTCCCCGACTAGCGTGGTCGGATACGCAGTATTTT.

The chain links TRBV29-1 to TRBJ1-1, with unresolved D. From germline, CDR1 is SQVTM and CDR2 ANQGSEA. The CDR3 is 11 residues long. The V end lost 4 bases, the J end lost 0 bases, and 3 bases lay between the germline ends. The CDR3 spells CSVVVNTEAFF. The CDR3 DNA sequence: TGCAGCGTTGTAGTGAACACTGAAGCTTTCTTT. Together with reference TRBV29-1 and TRBJ1-1, the CDR3 gives the full variable domain: SAVISQKPSRDICQRGTSLTIQCQVDSQVTMMFWYRQQPGQSLTLIATANQGSEATYESGFVIDKFPISRPNLTFSTLTVSNMSPEDSSIYLCSVVVNTEAFFGQGTRLTVV.

V is TRBV28 and J is TRBJ1-1; D is undetermined. The CDR3 spans 12 residues. V lost 5 bases, J lost 1 base, and 5 bases lay in between. Germline V lookup: CDR1 MDHEN, CDR2 SYDVKM. DNA of the CDR3: TGTGCCAGCAGTCTAGGGAACACTGAAGCTTTCTTT. This gives the protein CASSLGNTEAFF.

This chain connects TRBV28 to TRBJ2-6; D ambiguous. Germline lookup yields CDR1 MDHEN and CDR2 SYDVKM. V shed 5 bases and J shed 2 bases, with 13 bases lying between them. This CDR3 region has 16 residues. The CDR3 DNA sequence: TGTGCCAGCAGTCCGGTCCCGCGCACTGGGGCCAACGTCCTGACTTTC. It yields the protein CASSPVPRTGANVLTF.

V gene TRBV27 combines with J gene TRBJ2-1; a weak D match, TRBD2 (6 bases). Germline CDR1 reads MNHEY; CDR2 reads SMNVEV (reference sequence). The germline V and J ends were trimmed by 6 bases and 12 bases, with 12 bases remaining between them. CDR3 length: 11 residues. CDR3 protein: CASSSGGVQFF. CDR3 DNA sequence: TGTGCCAGCAGCTCCGGGGGAGTGCAGTTCTTC.

The rearrangement uses TRBV7-6 and TRBJ2-2; 7 positions agree with TRBD1. V lost 5 bases and J lost 6; bases outside the gene matches: 3. CDR1 and CDR2 from the germline V gene are SGHVS and FNYEAQ. The length of the CDR3 is 13 residues. The CDR3 bases are TGTGCCAGCAGCCCCGGGACAGCCGGGGAGCTGTTTTTT. Translated, it gives CASSPGTAGELFF.